A selection of T cell receptor beta chains follows, all from one sample in a study of T cell changes during pregnancy in multiple sclerosis. The repertoire was sequenced with immunoSEQ multiplex PCR; TCRdb's copy has only in-frame clones and lacks some. The table includes tens of thousands of clones, around 94% detected once. The sample consisted of peripheral blood, taken in the third trimester of pregnancy. Receptors originate from a female donor with multiple sclerosis, enrolled in a pregnancy study. Each CDR3 is given with its conserved first and last residue. A D gene is named only where the DNA matches it firmly. Expanded clones get a size class; other rows say once, few or many, or leave the size out.

D,V,size,J,DNA,CDR3
TRBD1,TRBV29-1,.,TRBJ2-7,TGCAGCGTTCGACAGGGGTCTACCTACGAGCAGTACTTC,CSVRQGSTYEQYF
TRBD1,TRBV19,.,TRBJ2-2,TGTGCCAGTAGCAGGACAGGGAGCACCGGGGAGCTGTTTTTT,CASSRTGSTGELFF
.,TRBV18,.,TRBJ1-5,TGTGCCAGCTCACGGCCCGGGAAACCCAATCAGCCCCAGCATTTT,CASSRPGKPNQPQHF
TRBD2,TRBV5-8,.,TRBJ2-3,TGTGCCAGCAGGTCTGCGGGAGTAGATACGCAGTATTTT,CASRSAGVDTQYF
.,TRBV5-4,.,TRBJ2-7,TGTGCCAGCAGCTTGGCCGGGCAGGGAAAGTACGAGCAGTACTTC,CASSLAGQGKYEQYF
TRBD2,TRBV4-2,.,TRBJ2-7,TGTGCCAGCAGCCAAGTCCTAGCGGGAGCCTACGAGCAGTACTTC,CASSQVLAGAYEQYF
TRBD2,TRBV7-7,.,TRBJ2-1,TGTGCCAGCAGCTCCGGACTAGAAAAGTTCTTC,CASSSGLEKFF
TRBD2,TRBV28,.,TRBJ2-7,TGTGCCAGCAGCTCCCTAGCGGGAGGGTCCTACGAGCAGTACTTC,CASSSLAGGSYEQYF
.,TRBV7-9,.,TRBJ1-5,TGTGCCAGCAGCTTAGCGCTAAAAGAGGGGGTCAATCAGCCCCAGCATTTT,CASSLALKEGVNQPQHF
.,TRBV28,.,TRBJ1-2,TGTGCCAGCAGTTTAGTGGGGAGCTATGGCTACACCTTC,CASSLVGSYGYTF
TRBD1,TRBV4-2,.,TRBJ2-2,TGTGCCAGCAGCCAATTGGGGACAGTGAACACCGGGGAGCTGTTTTTT,CASSQLGTVNTGELFF
TRBD1,TRBV30,.,TRBJ2-7,TGTGCCTGGAGTGGATCCGGGACAGAATCCTACGAGCAGTACTTC,CAWSGSGTESYEQYF
.,TRBV4-3,.,TRBJ1-1,TGCGCCAGCAGCCAACTCAGGGGAAGCACTGAAGCTTTCTTT,CASSQLRGSTEAFF
TRBD2,TRBV5-1,.,TRBJ2-5,TGCGCCAGCAGCTTGGATAGCGGGAGAATCTGGGAGACCCAGTACTTC,CASSLDSGRIWETQYF
.,TRBV4-2,few,TRBJ1-4,TGTGCCAGCAGCCGCACCCCGACAGCAACTAATGAAAAACTGTTTTTT,CASSRTPTATNEKLFF
TRBD2,TRBV11-2,.,TRBJ2-7,TGTGCCAGCAGCTCCTCTAGCGGCAGCTCCTACGAGCAGTACTTC,CASSSSSGSSYEQYF
.,TRBV13,.,TRBJ1-1,TGTGCCAGCAGCGAAGGGGGGGGGAAGGCTTTCTTT,CASSEGGGKAFF
TRBD2,TRBV10-1,.,TRBJ2-7,TGCGCCAGCAGTGAGGCCTTAATGAGCGGGAGAGACGAGCAGTACTTC,CASSEALMSGRDEQYF
TRBD2,TRBV28,.,TRBJ2-1,TGTGCCAGCAGCTGGACTAGCGGGAGACCCTACAATGAGCAGTTCTTC,CASSWTSGRPYNEQFF
TRBD2,TRBV5-6,many,TRBJ2-5,TGTGCCAGCAGCGCCTCAGCGGGAGCATTTCCAGAGACCCAGTACTTC,CASSASAGAFPETQYF
TRBD1,TRBV5-1,.,TRBJ2-7,TGCGCCAGCAGCCCCCCTTCGACAGGGGACGAGCAGTACTTC,CASSPPSTGDEQYF
.,TRBV7-9,few,TRBJ1-1,TGTGCCAGCAGCTTACCCGTTCCCACTGAAGCTTTCTTT,CASSLPVPTEAFF
.,TRBV9,.,TRBJ2-7,TGTGCCAGCAGCGTATCGGGAAACCCCTACGAGCAGTACTTC,CASSVSGNPYEQYF
.,TRBV30,.,TRBJ2-5,TGTGCCTGGAGTCTACTAGCACCCCTGGAGACCCAGTACTTC,CAWSLLAPLETQYF
.,TRBV10-2,.,TRBJ2-7,TGCGCCAGCAGTGATACCTACGAGCAGTACTTC,CASSDTYEQYF
.,TRBV5-6,.,TRBJ2-3,TGTGCCAGCAGCAAGCTTAGGACAGTTAGCACAGATACGCAGTATTTT,CASSKLRTVSTDTQYF
TRBD1,TRBV5-6,once,TRBJ2-2,TGTGCCAGCAGCACATGGACAGGATACGACACCGGGGAGCTGTTTTTT,CASSTWTGYDTGELFF
TRBD2,TRBV19,.,TRBJ2-7,TGTGCCAGTAGTATAGACGGGAGGGCGTCCTACGAGCAGTACTTC,CASSIDGRASYEQYF
.,TRBV7-6,few,TRBJ1-1,TGTGCCACCTCCCAGGGTCAGGGGACTGAAGCTTTCTTT,CATSQGQGTEAFF
TRBD2,TRBV30,.,TRBJ2-1,TGTGCCTGGGGTAGACTAGCGGGGTACAATGAGCAGTTCTTC,CAWGRLAGYNEQFF
.,TRBV10-3,few,TRBJ1-1,TGTGCCATCAGTGAACAGGGCCCGAACACTGAAGCTTTCTTT,CAISEQGPNTEAFF
.,TRBV2,.,TRBJ2-7,TGTGCCAGCAGTGTAACGGGATGGTACGAGCAGTACTTC,CASSVTGWYEQYF
.,TRBV5-6,.,TRBJ1-4,TGTGCCAGCAGCAAAGATTCGGGTGAAAAACTGTTTTTT,CASSKDSGEKLFF
.,TRBV7-9,few,TRBJ1-1,TGTGCCATCGAGGGGGATGAAGCTTTCTTT,CAIEGDEAFF
.,TRBV10-1,.,TRBJ2-5,TGCGCCAGCAGTGGTAGGGGCGCGGAGACCCAGTACTTC,CASSGRGAETQYF
.,TRBV5-6,.,TRBJ1-2,TGTGCCAGCAGTTATGCCTTAGGGGGGGCCTATGGCTACACCTTC,CASSYALGGAYGYTF
TRBD2,TRBV18,.,TRBJ2-1,TGTGCCAGCTCACCTTCACTAGCGGGAGTTTCCAATGAGCAGTTCTTC,CASSPSLAGVSNEQFF
.,TRBV18,.,TRBJ2-3,TGTGCCAGCTCACCACTTAGCGATGGGTCCACAGATACGCAGTATTTT,CASSPLSDGSTDTQYF
.,TRBV6-1,.,TRBJ2-5,TGTGCCAGCAGTGAATATCGGGGTTTGGTCAGGGGGACCCAGTACTTC,CASSEYRGLVRGTQYF
TRBD1,TRBV11-2,.,TRBJ1-2,TGTGCCAGCAGCTTAGACCGGACAGGGGGCAACTATGGCTACACCTTC,CASSLDRTGGNYGYTF
TRBD2,TRBV6-5,.,TRBJ2-7,TGTGCCAGCAGTTACGGGGAGGGGACCCACGAGCAGTACTTC,CASSYGEGTHEQYF
.,TRBV5-1,.,TRBJ2-1,TGCGCCAGCAGCCTGGTTGCGGAGTCCTACAATGAGCAGTTCTTC,CASSLVAESYNEQFF
.,TRBV7-9,few,TRBJ2-1,TGTGCCAGCAGCTTATTGGGCGGCGGGACCCACAATGAGCAGTTCTTC,CASSLLGGGTHNEQFF
.,TRBV19,.,TRBJ2-2,TGTGCCAGTAGTATAGGCGTCAGGACTACCGGGGAGCTGTTTTTT,CASSIGVRTTGELFF
TRBD2,TRBV5-1,.,TRBJ2-1,TGCGCCAGCAGCCAGACTAGCGGGAATGAGCAGTTCTTC,CASSQTSGNEQFF
.,TRBV5-1,.,TRBJ2-7,TGCGCCAGCAGCCCCCCATCCTACGAGCAGTACTTC,CASSPPSYEQYF
TRBD1,TRBV11-2,.,TRBJ1-1,TGTGCCAGCAGCTCTCGCAGGGGGCCTTTCACTGAAGCTTTCTTT,CASSSRRGPFTEAFF
.,TRBV5-1,.,TRBJ1-5,TGCGCCAGCAGCTTCGGAGACAGCAATCAGCCCCAGCATTTT,CASSFGDSNQPQHF